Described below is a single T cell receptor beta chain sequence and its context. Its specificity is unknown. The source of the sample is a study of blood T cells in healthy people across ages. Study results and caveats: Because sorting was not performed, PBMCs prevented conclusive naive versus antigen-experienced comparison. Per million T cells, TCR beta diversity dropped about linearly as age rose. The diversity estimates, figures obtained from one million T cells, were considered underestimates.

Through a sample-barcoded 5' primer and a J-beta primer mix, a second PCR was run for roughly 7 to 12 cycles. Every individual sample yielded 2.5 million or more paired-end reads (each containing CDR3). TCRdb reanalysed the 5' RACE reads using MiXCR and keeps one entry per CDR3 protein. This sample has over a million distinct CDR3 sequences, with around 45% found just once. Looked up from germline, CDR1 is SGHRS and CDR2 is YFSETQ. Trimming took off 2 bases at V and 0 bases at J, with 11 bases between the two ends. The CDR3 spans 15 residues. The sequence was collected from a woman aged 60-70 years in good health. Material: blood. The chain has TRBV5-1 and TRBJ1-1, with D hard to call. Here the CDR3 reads CASSLGSHLNTEAFF. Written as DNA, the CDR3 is TGCGCCAGCAGCTTAGGGTCACACCTGAACACTGAAGCTTTCTTT.